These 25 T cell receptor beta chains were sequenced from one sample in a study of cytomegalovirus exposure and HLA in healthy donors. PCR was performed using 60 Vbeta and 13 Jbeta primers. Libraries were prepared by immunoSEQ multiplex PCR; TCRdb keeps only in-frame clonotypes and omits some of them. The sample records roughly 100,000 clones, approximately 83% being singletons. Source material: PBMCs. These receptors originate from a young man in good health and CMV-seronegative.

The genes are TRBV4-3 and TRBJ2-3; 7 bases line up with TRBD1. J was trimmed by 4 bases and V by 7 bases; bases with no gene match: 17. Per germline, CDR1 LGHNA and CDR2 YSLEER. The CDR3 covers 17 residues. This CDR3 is CASKYFEGRGRADTQYF. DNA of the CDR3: TGCGCCAGCAAATACTTCGAAGGTAGGGGGCGCGCAGATACGCAGTATTTT.

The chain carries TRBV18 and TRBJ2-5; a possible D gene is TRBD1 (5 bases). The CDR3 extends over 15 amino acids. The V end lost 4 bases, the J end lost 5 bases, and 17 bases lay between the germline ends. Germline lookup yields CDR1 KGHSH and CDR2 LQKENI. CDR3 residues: CASSQNLGDTETQYF. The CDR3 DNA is TGTGCCAGCTCACAAAACCTAGGGGATACGGAGACCCAGTACTTC.

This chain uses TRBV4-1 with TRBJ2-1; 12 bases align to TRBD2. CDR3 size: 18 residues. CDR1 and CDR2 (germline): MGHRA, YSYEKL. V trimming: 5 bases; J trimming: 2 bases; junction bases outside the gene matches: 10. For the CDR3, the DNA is TGCGCCAGCAGCTTCCGGACTAGCGGGATCTCGACCTACAATGAGCAGTTCTTC. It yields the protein CASSFRTSGISTYNEQFF.

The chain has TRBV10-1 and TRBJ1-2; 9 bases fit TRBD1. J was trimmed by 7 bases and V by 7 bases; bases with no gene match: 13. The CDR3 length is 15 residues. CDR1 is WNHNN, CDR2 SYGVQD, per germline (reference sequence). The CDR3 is CASIPRDREPIGYTF. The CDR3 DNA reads TGCGCCAGCATCCCCCGGGACAGGGAACCCATTGGCTACACCTTC.

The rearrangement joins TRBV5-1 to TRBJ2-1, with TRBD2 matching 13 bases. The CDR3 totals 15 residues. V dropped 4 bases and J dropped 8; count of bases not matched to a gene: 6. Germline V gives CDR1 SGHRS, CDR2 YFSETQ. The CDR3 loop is CASSPGLAGVDEQFF. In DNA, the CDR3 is TGCGCCAGCAGCCCTGGACTAGCGGGAGTGGATGAGCAGTTCTTC.

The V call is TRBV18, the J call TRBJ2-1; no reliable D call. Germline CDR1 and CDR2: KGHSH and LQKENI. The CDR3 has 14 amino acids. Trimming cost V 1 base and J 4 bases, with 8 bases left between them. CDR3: CASSPRESYNEQFF. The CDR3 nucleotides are TGTGCCAGCTCACCACGCGAATCATACAATGAGCAGTTCTTC.

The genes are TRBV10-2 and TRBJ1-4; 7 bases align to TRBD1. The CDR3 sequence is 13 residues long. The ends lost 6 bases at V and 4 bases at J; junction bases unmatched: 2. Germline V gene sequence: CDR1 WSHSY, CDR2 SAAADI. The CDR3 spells CASRGQVNEKLFF. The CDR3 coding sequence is TGCGCCAGCAGAGGACAGGTTAATGAAAAACTGTTTTTT.

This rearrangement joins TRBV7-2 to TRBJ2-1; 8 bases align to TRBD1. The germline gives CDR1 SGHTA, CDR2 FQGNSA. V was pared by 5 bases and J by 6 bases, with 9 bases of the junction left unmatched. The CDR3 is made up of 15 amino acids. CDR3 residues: CASSPRTGKINEQFF. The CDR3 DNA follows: TGTGCCAGCAGCCCTAGGACAGGGAAGATCAATGAGCAGTTCTTC. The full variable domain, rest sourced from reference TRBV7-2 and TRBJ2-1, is GAGVSQSPSNKVTEKGKDVELRCDPISGHTALYWYRQSLGQGLEFLIYFQGNSAPDKSGLPSDRFSAERTGGSVSTLTIQRTQQEDSAVYLCASSPRTGKINEQFFGPGTRLTVL.

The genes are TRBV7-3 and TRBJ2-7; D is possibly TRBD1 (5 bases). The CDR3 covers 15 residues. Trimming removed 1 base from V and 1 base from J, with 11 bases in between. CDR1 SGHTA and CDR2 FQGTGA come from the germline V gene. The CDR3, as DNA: TGTGCCAGCAGCTTAAGCTGGGGCGCATCCTACGAGCAGTACTTC. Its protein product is CASSLSWGASYEQYF.

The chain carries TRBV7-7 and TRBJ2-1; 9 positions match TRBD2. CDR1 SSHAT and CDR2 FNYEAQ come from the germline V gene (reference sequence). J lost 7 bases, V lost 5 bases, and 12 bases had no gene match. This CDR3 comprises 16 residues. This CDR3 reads CASSPAAGGPKNEQFF. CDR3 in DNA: TGTGCCAGCAGCCCCGCTGCGGGAGGGCCAAAAAATGAGCAGTTCTTC.

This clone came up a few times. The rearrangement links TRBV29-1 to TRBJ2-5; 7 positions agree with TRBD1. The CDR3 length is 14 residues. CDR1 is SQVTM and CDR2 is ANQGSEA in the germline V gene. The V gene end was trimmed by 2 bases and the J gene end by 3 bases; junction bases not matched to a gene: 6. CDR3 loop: CSVEWDSLKETQYF. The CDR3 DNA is TGCAGCGTTGAATGGGACAGCCTTAAAGAGACCCAGTACTTC.

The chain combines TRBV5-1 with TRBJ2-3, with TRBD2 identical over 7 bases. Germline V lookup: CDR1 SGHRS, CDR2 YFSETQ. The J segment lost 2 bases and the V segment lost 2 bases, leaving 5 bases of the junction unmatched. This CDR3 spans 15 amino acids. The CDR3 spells CASSFDSGTTDTQYF. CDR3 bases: TGCGCCAGCAGCTTTGACAGCGGGACCACAGATACGCAGTATTTT. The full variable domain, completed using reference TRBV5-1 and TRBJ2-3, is KAGVTQTPRYLIKTRGQQVTLSCSPISGHRSVSWYQQTPGQGLQFLFEYFSETQRNKGNFPGRFSGRQFSNSRSEMNVSTLELGDSALYLCASSFDSGTTDTQYFGPGTRLTVL.

The CDR3 DNA sequence: TGTGCCAGTAGTATAGCAGATATTAGCAATCAGCCCCAGCATTTT. Translated, it gives CASSIADISNQPQHF. This chain uses TRBV19 with TRBJ1-5; unclear D gene. Germline values: CDR1 LNHDA, CDR2 SQIVND (reference sequence). V lost 1 base and J 0 bases, leaving 7 bases between the germline ends. The CDR3 is 15 amino acids.

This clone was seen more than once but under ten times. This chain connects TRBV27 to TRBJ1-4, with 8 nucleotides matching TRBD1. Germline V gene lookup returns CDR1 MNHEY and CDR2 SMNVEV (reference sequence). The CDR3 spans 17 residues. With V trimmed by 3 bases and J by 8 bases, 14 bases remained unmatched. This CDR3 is CASSFKAGGARSEKLFF. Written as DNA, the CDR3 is TGTGCCAGCAGTTTTAAGGCAGGGGGCGCAAGGAGCGAAAAACTGTTTTTT. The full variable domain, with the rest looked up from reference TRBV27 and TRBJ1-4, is EAQVTQNPRYLITVTGKKLTVTCSQNMNHEYMSWYRQDPGLGLRQIYYSMNVEVTDKGDVPEGYKVSRKEKRNFPLILESPSPNQTSLYFCASSFKAGGARSEKLFFGSGTQLSVL.

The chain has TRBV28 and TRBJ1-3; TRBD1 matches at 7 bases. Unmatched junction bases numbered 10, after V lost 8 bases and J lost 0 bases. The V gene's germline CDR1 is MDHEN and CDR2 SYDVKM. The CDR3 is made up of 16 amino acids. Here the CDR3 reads CASEKTGAYSGNTIYF. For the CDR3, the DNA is TGTGCCAGCGAGAAAACAGGGGCCTACTCTGGAAACACCATATATTTT.

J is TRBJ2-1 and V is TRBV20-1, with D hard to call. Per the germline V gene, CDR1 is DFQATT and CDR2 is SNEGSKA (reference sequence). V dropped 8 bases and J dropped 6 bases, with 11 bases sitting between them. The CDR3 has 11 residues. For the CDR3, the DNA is TGCAGTCCCTACTACGCCAATGAGCAGTTCTTC. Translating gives CSPYYANEQFF.

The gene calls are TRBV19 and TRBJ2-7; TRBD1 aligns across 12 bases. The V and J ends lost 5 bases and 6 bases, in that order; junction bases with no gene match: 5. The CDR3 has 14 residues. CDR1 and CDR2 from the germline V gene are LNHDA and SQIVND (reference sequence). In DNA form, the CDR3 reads TGTGCCAGTAGTCCTGGGACAGGGGGCAGCGAGCAGTACTTC. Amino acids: CASSPGTGGSEQYF.

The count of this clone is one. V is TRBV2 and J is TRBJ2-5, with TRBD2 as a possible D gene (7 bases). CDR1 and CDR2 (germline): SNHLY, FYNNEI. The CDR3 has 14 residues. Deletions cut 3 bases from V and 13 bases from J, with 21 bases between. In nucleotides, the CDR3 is TGTGCCAGCAGTGAGAGGGGGGGTTCGGACGAGCGGTACTTC. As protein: CASSERGGSDERYF.

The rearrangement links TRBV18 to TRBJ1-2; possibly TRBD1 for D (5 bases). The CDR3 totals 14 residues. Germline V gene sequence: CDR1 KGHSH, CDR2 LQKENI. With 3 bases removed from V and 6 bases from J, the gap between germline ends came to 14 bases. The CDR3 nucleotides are TGTGCCAGCTCACCCATTCAGGGCGGGGATGGCTACACCTTC. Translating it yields CASSPIQGGDGYTF.

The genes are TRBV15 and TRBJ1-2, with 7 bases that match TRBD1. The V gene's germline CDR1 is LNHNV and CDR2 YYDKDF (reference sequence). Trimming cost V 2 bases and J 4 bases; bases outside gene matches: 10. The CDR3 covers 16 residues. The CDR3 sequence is CATSRSMDRSGYGYTF. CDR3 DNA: TGTGCCACCAGCAGATCTATGGACAGGTCGGGCTATGGCTACACCTTC.

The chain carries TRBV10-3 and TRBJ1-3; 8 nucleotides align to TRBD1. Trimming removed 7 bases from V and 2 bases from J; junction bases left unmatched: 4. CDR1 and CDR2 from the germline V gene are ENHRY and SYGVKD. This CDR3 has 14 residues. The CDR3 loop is CAINRQGTGNTIYF. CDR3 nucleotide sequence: TGTGCCATCAACCGACAGGGGACTGGAAACACCATATATTTT.

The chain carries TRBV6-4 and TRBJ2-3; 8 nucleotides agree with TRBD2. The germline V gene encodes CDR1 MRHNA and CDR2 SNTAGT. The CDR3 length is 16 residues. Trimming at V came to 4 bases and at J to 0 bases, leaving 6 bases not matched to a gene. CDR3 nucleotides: TGTGCCAGCAGTGCCCTTAGCGGGACAAGCACAGATACGCAGTATTTT. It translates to CASSALSGTSTDTQYF.

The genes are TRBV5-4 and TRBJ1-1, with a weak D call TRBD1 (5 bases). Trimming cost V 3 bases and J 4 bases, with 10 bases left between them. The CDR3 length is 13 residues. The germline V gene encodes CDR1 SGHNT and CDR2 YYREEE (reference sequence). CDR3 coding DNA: TGTGCCAGCAGCTCTGACAGAGTCACTGAAGCTTTCTTT. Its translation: CASSSDRVTEAFF.

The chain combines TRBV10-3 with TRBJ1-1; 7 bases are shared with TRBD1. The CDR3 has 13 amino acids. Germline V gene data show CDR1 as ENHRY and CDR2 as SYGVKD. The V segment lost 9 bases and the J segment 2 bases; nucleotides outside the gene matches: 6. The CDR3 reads CAINRGVNTEAFF. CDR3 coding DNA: TGTGCCATTAACAGGGGCGTCAACACTGAAGCTTTCTTT.

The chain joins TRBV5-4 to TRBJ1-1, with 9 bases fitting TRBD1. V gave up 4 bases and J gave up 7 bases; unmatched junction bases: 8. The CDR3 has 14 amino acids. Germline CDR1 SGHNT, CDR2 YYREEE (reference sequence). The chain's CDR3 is CASSPGTGKIEAFF. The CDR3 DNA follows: TGTGCCAGCAGCCCCGGGACAGGGAAGATTGAAGCTTTCTTT.